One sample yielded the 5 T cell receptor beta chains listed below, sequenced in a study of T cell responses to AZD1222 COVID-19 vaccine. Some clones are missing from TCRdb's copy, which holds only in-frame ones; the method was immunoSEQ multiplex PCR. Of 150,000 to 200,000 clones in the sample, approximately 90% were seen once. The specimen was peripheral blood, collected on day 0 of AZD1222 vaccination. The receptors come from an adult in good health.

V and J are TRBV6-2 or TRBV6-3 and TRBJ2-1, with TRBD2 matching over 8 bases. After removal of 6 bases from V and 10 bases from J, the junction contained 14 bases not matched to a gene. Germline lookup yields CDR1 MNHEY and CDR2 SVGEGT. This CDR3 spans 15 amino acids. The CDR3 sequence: CASSRPGLEAGEQFF. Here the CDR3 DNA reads TGTGCCAGCAGCCGACCGGGACTAGAGGCCGGCGAGCAGTTCTTC.

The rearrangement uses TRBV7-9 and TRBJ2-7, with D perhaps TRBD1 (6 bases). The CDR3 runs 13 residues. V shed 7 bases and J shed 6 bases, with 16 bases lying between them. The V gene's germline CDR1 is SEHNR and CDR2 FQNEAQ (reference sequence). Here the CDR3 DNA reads TGTGCCAGCACCCCCAGGGGTGGGTCCGAGCAGTACTTC. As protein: CASTPRGGSEQYF.

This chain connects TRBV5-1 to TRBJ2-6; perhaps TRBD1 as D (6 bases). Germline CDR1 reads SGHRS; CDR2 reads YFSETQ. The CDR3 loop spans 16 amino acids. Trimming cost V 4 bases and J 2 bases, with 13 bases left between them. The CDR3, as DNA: TGCGCCAGCAGCGCGTTACAGGGAACTGGGGCCAACGTCCTGACTTTC. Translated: CASSALQGTGANVLTF.

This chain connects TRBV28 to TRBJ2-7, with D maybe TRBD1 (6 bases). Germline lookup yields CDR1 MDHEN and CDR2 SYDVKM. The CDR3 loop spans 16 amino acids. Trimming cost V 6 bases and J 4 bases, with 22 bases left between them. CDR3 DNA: TGTGCCAGCAGCAATATTGGACAGAGGATTACTTACGAGCAGTACTTC. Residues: CASSNIGQRITYEQYF.

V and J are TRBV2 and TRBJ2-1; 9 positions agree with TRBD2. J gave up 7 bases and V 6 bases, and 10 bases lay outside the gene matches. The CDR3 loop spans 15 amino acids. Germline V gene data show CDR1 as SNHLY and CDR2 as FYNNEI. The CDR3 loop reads CASRAGASGANEQFF. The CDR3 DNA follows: TGTGCCAGCAGAGCTGGGGCTAGCGGGGCTAATGAGCAGTTCTTC.